This entry lists 10 T cell receptor beta chains sequenced from one sample in a study of blood T cells in healthy people across ages. A sample-barcoded 5' primer and a J-beta primer mix were used in a second PCR of about 6 to 11 cycles. Each CDR3 protein is one row after TCRdb ran MiXCR on the 5' RACE reads. The sample consists of 450,000 to 700,000 distinct CDR3 sequences, roughly a quarter of them appearing once. Specimen: blood. The receptor set was obtained from a woman aged 65 to 85 in good health.

This clonotype was seen only a few times. The gene calls are TRBV7-8 and TRBJ2-5, with D perhaps matching TRBD1 (6 bases). Germline CDR1 and CDR2: SGHVS and FQNEAQ. V lost 5 bases and J lost 0, with 10 bases in between. The CDR3 consists of 14 residues. In DNA, the CDR3 is TGTGCCAGCAGCGCCCGACAGGACCAAGAGACCCAGTACTTC. This translates into CASSARQDQETQYF.

Only a few counts were recorded for this clonotype. The rearrangement uses TRBV6-6 and TRBJ2-1, with 11 bases fitting TRBD2. This CDR3 contains 15 residues. Germline V lookup: CDR1 MNHNY, CDR2 SVGAGI (reference sequence). With 5 bases clipped from V and 5 bases from J, the junction kept 5 bases outside the gene matches. The CDR3 spells CASSLGLAVHNEQFF. Here the CDR3 DNA reads TGTGCCAGCAGTCTGGGACTAGCGGTTCACAATGAGCAGTTCTTC.

This clonotype was seen a handful of times. The chain uses TRBV6-2 or TRBV6-3 and TRBJ1-1; TRBD1 aligns across 8 bases. The CDR3 sequence is 14 residues long. With 7 bases clipped from V and 5 bases from J, the junction kept 9 bases outside the gene matches. CDR1 and CDR2 (germline): MNHEY, SVGEGT. The CDR3: CASKTGGGGTEAFF. In DNA form, the CDR3 reads TGTGCCAGCAAAACAGGGGGGGGCGGAACTGAAGCTTTCTTT.

This chain connects TRBV6-4 to TRBJ2-1, with a possible D match to TRBD2 (6 bases). Trimming pared 5 bases from V and 8 bases from J, leaving 19 bases between. CDR3 length: 15 residues. Per the germline V gene, CDR1 is MRHNA and CDR2 is SNTAGT. CDR3 in DNA: TGTGCCAGCAGTACCCTGATCGGGAGAGGTTATGAGCAGTTCTTC. It encodes CASSTLIGRGYEQFF.

V is TRBV4-3 and J is TRBJ2-2; 13 nucleotides match TRBD2. After removal of 4 bases from V and 0 bases from J, the junction contained 5 bases not matched to a gene. This CDR3 contains 18 residues. The V gene's germline CDR1 is LGHNA and CDR2 YSLEER. This CDR3 reads CASSPAGLAGTNTGELFF. CDR3 nucleotide sequence: TGCGCCAGCAGCCCAGCGGGACTAGCGGGAACGAACACCGGGGAGCTGTTTTTT.

V and J are TRBV2 and TRBJ2-5, with D possibly TRBD2 on 7 matching bases. The last part of the DNA fits TRBJ2-1 better; the J call may be wrong. Germline-derived CDR1 and CDR2 are SNHLY and FYNNEI. The CDR3 is made up of 14 amino acids. CDR3: CASSGDGGQTEQFF. DNA of the CDR3: TGTGCCAGCAGTGGAGACGGGGGGCAAACTGAGCAGTTCTTC.

This clonotype was seen a handful of times. V and J are TRBV5-1 and TRBJ1-5; the D gene is possibly TRBD1 (6 bases). V was clipped by 0 bases and J by 5 bases, with 6 bases between them. Germline lookup yields CDR1 SGHRS and CDR2 YFSETQ. CDR3 length: 13 residues. This CDR3 is CASSLGQDQPQHF. CDR3 DNA: TGCGCCAGCAGCTTGGGACAGGATCAGCCCCAGCATTTT.

The sample holds a few counts of this clonotype. This chain uses TRBV11-2 with TRBJ2-1, with 10 bases aligning to TRBD2. The last part of the DNA fits TRBJ2-5 better; the J call may be wrong. Germline loops: CDR1 SGHAT, CDR2 FQNNGV. The CDR3 length is 15 residues. The CDR3 DNA reads TGTGCCAGCAGCTTATTAACTAGCGGGGCAGGGACCCAGTACTTC. The encoded protein is CASSLLTSGAGTQYF.

The rearrangement uses TRBV7-2 and TRBJ2-7; 14 positions agree with TRBD2. CDR1 and CDR2 (germline): SGHTA, FQGNSA. V lost 4 bases to trimming and J lost 1 base; unmatched junction nucleotides: 6. This CDR3 has 17 amino acids. DNA of the CDR3: TGTGCCAGCAGCTGGACTAGCGGGGGGCGGGGGTCCTACGAGCAGTACTTC. Translated: CASSWTSGGRGSYEQYF.

The J gene is TRBJ1-1, the V gene TRBV5-1, with D unclear. Trimming stripped 4 bases from V and 1 base from J, with 8 bases between. Germline CDR1 and CDR2: SGHRS and YFSETQ. The CDR3 sequence is 13 residues long. The DNA for the CDR3 is TGCGCCAGCAGCACCGAGGAGAACACTGAAGCTTTCTTT. Residues: CASSTEENTEAFF.